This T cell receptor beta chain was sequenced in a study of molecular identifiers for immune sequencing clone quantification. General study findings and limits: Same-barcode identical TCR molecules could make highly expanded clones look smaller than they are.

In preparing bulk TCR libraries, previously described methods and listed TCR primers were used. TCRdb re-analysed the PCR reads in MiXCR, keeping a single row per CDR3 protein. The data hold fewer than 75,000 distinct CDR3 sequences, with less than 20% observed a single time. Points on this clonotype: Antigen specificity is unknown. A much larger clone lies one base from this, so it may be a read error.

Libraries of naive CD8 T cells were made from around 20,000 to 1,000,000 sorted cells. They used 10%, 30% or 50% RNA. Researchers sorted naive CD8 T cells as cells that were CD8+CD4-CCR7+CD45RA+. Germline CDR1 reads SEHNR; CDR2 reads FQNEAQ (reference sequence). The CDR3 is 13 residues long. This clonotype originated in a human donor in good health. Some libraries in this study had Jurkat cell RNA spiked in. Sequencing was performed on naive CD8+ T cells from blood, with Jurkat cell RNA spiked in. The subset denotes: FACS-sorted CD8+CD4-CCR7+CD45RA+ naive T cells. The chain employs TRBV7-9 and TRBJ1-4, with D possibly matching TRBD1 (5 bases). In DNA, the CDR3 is TGTGCGGAGGGGCTCGCAGCTAATGAAAAACTGTTTTTT. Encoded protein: CAEGLAANEKLFF.